Following are 19 T cell receptor beta chains from one sample sequenced in a study of OX40 agonist ivuxolimab in advanced cancers. This table comes from immunoSEQ multiplex PCR, and its TCRdb copy is limited to in-frame clones, with some not included. The sample includes approximately 69,000 clones, around four fifths of them seen just once. The sample was CD4+ or CD8+ T cells sorted from blood, taken in a trial of the OX40 agonist ivuxolimab. The receptors stem from an adult with an advanced solid tumor such as melanoma, head and neck, liver or kidney cancer.

The rearrangement links TRBV29-1 to TRBJ1-2; 9 positions match TRBD1. Germline V gene data show CDR1 as SQVTM and CDR2 as ANQGSEA. The J segment lost 6 bases and the V segment lost 7 bases, leaving 6 bases of the junction unmatched. The CDR3 is 12 residues long. The CDR3 bases are TGCAGCGCCGACAGGGGGTCGGATGGCTACACCTTC. Its protein product is CSADRGSDGYTF.

The chain has TRBV11-2 and TRBJ2-6; D not certain. The germline CDR1 and CDR2 sequences are SGHAT and FQNNGV. CDR3 length equals 15 residues. V dropped 8 bases and J dropped 4 bases, with 15 bases sitting between them. This CDR3 reads CASSRSQAGANVLTF. CDR3 DNA sequence: TGTGCCAGCTCGAGATCGCAGGCCGGGGCCAACGTCCTGACTTTC.

This chain connects TRBV19 to TRBJ2-7; TRBD1 might be the D (6 bases). In germline, CDR1 is LNHDA, CDR2 SQIVND (reference sequence). Trimming took off 8 bases at V and 6 bases at J, with 11 bases between the two ends. The CDR3 runs 11 residues. The CDR3 DNA follows: TGTGCCAGTCGTACAGGGATCGAGCAGTACTTC. Translating it yields CASRTGIEQYF.

The rearrangement links TRBV18 to TRBJ2-7; no clear D. The CDR3 is 17 residues long. The germline V gene has CDR1 KGHSH and CDR2 LQKENI. The V and J ends lost 0 bases and 0 bases respectively, with 15 bases between them. As DNA, the CDR3 is TGTGCCAGCTCACCACCCGTAGCTAAACTAAGCTCCTACGAGCAGTACGTC. Translating gives CASSPPVAKLSSYEQYV.

This chain connects TRBV9 to TRBJ2-1; 11 bases line up with TRBD2. The CDR3 spans 16 residues. Germline values: CDR1 SGDLS, CDR2 YYNGEE. V trimming: 4 bases; J trimming: 7 bases; junction bases outside the gene matches: 10. The CDR3 DNA reads as TGTGCCAGCAGCCCTCGTCCGGGACTAGCGGTTAATGAGCAGTTCTTC. Amino acid sequence: CASSPRPGLAVNEQFF.

The chain employs TRBV18 and TRBJ1-4, with D possibly being TRBD1 (5 bases). V lost 6 bases and J 4 bases, leaving 18 bases between the germline ends. In germline, CDR1 is KGHSH, CDR2 LQKENI. This CDR3 comprises 16 residues. The CDR3 here is CASSPPGGPVNEKLFF. CDR3 bases: TGTGCCAGCTCGCCGCCCGGGGGTCCTGTTAATGAAAAACTGTTTTTT.

The chain uses TRBV9 and TRBJ1-2; D gene ambiguous. Trimming removed 0 bases from V and 0 bases from J, with 9 bases in between. Germline V gives CDR1 SGDLS, CDR2 YYNGEE. This CDR3 region has 15 residues. The CDR3 region has the DNA TGTGCCAGCAGCGTAGGCGGCAGCCCTAACTATGGCTACACCTTC. It specifies CASSVGGSPNYGYTF.

DNA for the CDR3: TGTGCCAGCAGCTTAGGCGGGAGAATGAGCAATGAGCAGTTCTTC. Translated: CASSLGGRMSNEQFF. The chain uses TRBV7-2 and TRBJ2-1, with 7 bases aligning to TRBD2. J gave up 6 bases and V 1 base, and 6 bases lay outside the gene matches. Germline V CDR1 and CDR2: SGHTA, FQGNSA. CDR3 length: 15 residues. The variable domain in full, with the rest retrieved from reference TRBV7-2 and TRBJ2-1, is GAGVSQSPSNKVTEKGKDVELRCDPISGHTALYWYRQSLGQGLEFLIYFQGNSAPDKSGLPSDRFSAERTGGSVSTLTIQRTQQEDSAVYLCASSLGGRMSNEQFFGPGTRLTVL.

This chain joins TRBV6-5 and TRBJ2-1, with 8 bases identical to TRBD1. V gave up 4 bases and J gave up 4 bases; unmatched junction bases: 3. Germline CDR1 is MNHEY and CDR2 is SVGAGI. This CDR3 is built from 14 residues. In nucleotides, the CDR3 is TGTGCCAGCAGTTTGGGGACAGGTTACAATGAGCAGTTCTTC. Translated: CASSLGTGYNEQFF.

This clone was recorded only once. V usage is TRBV5-1 and J usage is TRBJ2-1; D is perhaps TRBD1 or TRBD2 (6 bases each). The ends were cut back, 1 base at V and 0 bases at J, with 23 bases in the middle. CDR1 and CDR2 from the germline V gene are SGHRS and YFSETQ. The CDR3 spans 20 residues. The CDR3 DNA follows: TGCGCCAGCAGCTTGTATTCCAGGGGCGAGCGGGCGAGCTCCTACAATGAGCAGTTCTTC. It is translated as CASSLYSRGERASSYNEQFF.

This sequence joins TRBV28 and TRBJ2-4; the D gene is possibly TRBD1 (6 bases). The CDR3 loop spans 16 amino acids. Germline V gene data show CDR1 as MDHEN and CDR2 as SYDVKM. The V end was cut by 4 bases, the J end by 2 bases, with 15 bases between. The CDR3 DNA reads TGTGCCAGCAGTTCCCATGGGACAACCTCCAAAAACATTCAGTACTTC. Residues: CASSSHGTTSKNIQYF.

In this sample, this clone turned up once. V gene TRBV10-1 combines with J gene TRBJ2-7; D is possibly TRBD1 (5 bases). Germline V gene lookup returns CDR1 WNHNN and CDR2 SYGVQD (reference sequence). Trimming left V 7 bases short and J 7 bases short, with 29 bases between. The CDR3 has 17 residues. The CDR3: CASIDNAGRTSENEQYV. The CDR3 DNA follows: TGCGCCAGCATCGACAACGCCGGAAGGACATCTGAAAATGAGCAGTACGTC.

V is TRBV5-4 and J is TRBJ2-7; D not certain. The V end lost 4 bases, the J end lost 2 bases, and 13 bases lay between the germline ends. Germline CDR1 SGHNT, CDR2 YYREEE (reference sequence). This CDR3 has 14 amino acids. The CDR3 DNA is TGTGCCAGCAGCCGAAAAAAAGGGACCTACGAGCAGTACGTC. Its protein product is CASSRKKGTYEQYV.

About this clone itself: The sample contains more than one DNA sequence encoding this CDR3. The chain couples TRBV28 to TRBJ2-5; weak D call: TRBD2 (5 bases). The ends were cut back, 3 bases at V and 1 base at J, with 9 bases in the middle. Germline values: CDR1 MDHEN, CDR2 SYDVKM. The CDR3 runs to 14 residues. CDR3 sequence reads: CASSLLAGQETQYF. CDR3 sequence (DNA): TGTGCCAGCAGTTTGCTCGCGGGCCAAGAGACCCAGTACTTC.

This chain connects TRBV9 to TRBJ2-7, with D tentatively TRBD1 (5 bases). V dropped 0 bases and J dropped 0 bases, with 10 bases sitting between them. Germline V lookup: CDR1 SGDLS, CDR2 YYNGEE. This CDR3 has 15 amino acids. CDR3 region: CASSVGRGISYEQYF. CDR3 coding DNA: TGTGCCAGCAGCGTAGGTAGGGGAATCTCCTACGAGCAGTACTTC.

The J gene is TRBJ2-6, the V gene TRBV6-4, with no clear D. This CDR3 comprises 16 residues. Germline-derived CDR1 and CDR2 are MRHNA and SNTAGT. Trimming shortened V by 5 bases and J by 0 bases, and 11 bases separated the two germline ends. The CDR3 loop reads CASSPGVASGANVLTF. The CDR3 DNA follows: TGTGCCAGCAGTCCCGGCGTGGCCTCTGGGGCCAACGTCCTGACTTTC.

In this sample, this clone turned up a few times. This specimen includes other DNA sequences encoding the same CDR3. The chain couples TRBV18 to TRBJ1-1; D is undetermined. The germline V and J ends were trimmed by 3 bases and 7 bases, with 21 bases remaining between them. The CDR3 length is 16 residues. Per germline, CDR1 KGHSH and CDR2 LQKENI. The DNA of the CDR3 is TGTGCCAGCTCACCCTGGGGTTCATTGACTACAATTGAAGCTTTCTTT. Protein sequence: CASSPWGSLTTIEAFF.

The V and J genes are TRBV2 and TRBJ1-1; D is uncertain. V dropped 6 bases and J dropped 0 bases, with 8 bases sitting between them. Per the germline V gene, CDR1 is SNHLY and CDR2 is FYNNEI. The CDR3 sequence is 13 residues long. The CDR3 region is CASSRSMNTEAFF. The CDR3 bases are TGTGCCAGCAGCAGAAGTATGAACACTGAAGCTTTCTTT.

The rearrangement links TRBV10-1 to TRBJ2-4, with 7 bases lining up with TRBD1. V lost 3 bases and J lost 0; bases outside the gene matches: 14. Looked up from germline, CDR1 is WNHNN and CDR2 is SYGVQD (reference sequence). CDR3 size: 19 residues. CDR3 coding DNA: TGCGCCAGCAGTGAATCGACAGGGACGGGTAAATTAGCCAAAAACATTCAGTACTTC. This encodes CASSESTGTGKLAKNIQYF.